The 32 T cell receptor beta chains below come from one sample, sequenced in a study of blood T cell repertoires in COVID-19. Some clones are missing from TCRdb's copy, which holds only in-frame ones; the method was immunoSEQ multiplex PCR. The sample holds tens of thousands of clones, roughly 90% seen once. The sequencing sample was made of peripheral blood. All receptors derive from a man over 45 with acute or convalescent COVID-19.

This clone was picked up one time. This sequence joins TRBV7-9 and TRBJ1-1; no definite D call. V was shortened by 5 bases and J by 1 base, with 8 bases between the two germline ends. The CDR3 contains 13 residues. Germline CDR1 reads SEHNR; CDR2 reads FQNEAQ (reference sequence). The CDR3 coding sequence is TGTGCCAGCAGCAAACTAGGGAACACTGAAGCTTTCTTT. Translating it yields CASSKLGNTEAFF.

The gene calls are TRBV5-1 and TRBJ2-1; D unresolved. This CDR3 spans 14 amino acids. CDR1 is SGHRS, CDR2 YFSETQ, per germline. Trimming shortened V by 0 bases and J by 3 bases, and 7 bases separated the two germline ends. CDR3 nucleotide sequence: TGCGCCAGCAGCTTGGCCGAGGTCTACAATGAGCAGTTCTTC. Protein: CASSLAEVYNEQFF. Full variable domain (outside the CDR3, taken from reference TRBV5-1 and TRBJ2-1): KAGVTQTPRYLIKTRGQQVTLSCSPISGHRSVSWYQQTPGQGLQFLFEYFSETQRNKGNFPGRFSGRQFSNSRSEMNVSTLELGDSALYLCASSLAEVYNEQFFGPGTRLTVL.

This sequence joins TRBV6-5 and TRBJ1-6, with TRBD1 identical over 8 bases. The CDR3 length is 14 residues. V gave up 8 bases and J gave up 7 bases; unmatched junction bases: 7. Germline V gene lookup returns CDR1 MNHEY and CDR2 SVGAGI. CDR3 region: CASGRGQENSPLHF. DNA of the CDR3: TGTGCCAGCGGGCGGGGACAGGAAAATTCACCCCTCCACTTT.

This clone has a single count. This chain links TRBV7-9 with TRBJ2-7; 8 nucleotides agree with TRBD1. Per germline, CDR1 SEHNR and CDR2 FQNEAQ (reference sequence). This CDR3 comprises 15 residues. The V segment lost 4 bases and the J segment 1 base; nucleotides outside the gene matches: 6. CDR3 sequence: CASSSWDRSSYEQYF. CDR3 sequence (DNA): TGTGCCAGCAGCTCCTGGGACAGGTCGTCCTACGAGCAGTACTTC.

In DNA, the CDR3 is TGTGCCATCAGTGATGGACTAGCGGGACGCGGTGAGACCCAGTACTTC. Protein: CAISDGLAGRGETQYF. This chain connects TRBV10-3 to TRBJ2-5; TRBD2 agrees at 12 bases. This CDR3 is built from 16 residues. Looked up from germline, CDR1 is ENHRY and CDR2 is SYGVKD. J lost 5 bases, V lost 3 bases, and 7 bases had no gene match.

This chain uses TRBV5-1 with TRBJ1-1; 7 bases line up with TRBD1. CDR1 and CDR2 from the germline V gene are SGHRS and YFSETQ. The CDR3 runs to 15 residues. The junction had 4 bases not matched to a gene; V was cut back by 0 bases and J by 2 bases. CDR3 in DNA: TGCGCCAGCAGCTTGGGGACAGGACCAAACACTGAAGCTTTCTTT. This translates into CASSLGTGPNTEAFF.

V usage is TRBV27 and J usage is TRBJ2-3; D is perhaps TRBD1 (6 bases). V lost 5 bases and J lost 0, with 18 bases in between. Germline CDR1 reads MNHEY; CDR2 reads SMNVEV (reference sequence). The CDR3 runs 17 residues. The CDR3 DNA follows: TGTGCCAGCAGTCTCTCCCCTCCACAGGGAAGCACAGATACGCAGTATTTT. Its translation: CASSLSPPQGSTDTQYF.

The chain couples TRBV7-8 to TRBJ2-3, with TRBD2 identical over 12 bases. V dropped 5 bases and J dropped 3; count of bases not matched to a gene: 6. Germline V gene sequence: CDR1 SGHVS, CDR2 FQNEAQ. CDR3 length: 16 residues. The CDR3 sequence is CASSLWTSGTTDTQYF. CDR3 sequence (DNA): TGTGCCAGCAGCCTTTGGACTAGCGGGACGACAGATACGCAGTATTTT. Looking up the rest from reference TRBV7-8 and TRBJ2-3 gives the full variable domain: GAGVSQSPRYKVAKRGQDVALRCDPISGHVSLFWYQQALGQGPEFLTYFQNEAQLDKSGLPSDRFFAERPEGSVSTLKIQRTQQEDSAVYLCASSLWTSGTTDTQYFGPGTRLTVL.

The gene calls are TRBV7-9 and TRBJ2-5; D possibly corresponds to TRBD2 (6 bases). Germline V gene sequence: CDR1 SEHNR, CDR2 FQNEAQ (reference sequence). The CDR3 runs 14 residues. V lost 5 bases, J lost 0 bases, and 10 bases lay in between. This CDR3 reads CASSLREYQETQYF. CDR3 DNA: TGTGCCAGCAGCCTCCGGGAGTACCAAGAGACCCAGTACTTC.

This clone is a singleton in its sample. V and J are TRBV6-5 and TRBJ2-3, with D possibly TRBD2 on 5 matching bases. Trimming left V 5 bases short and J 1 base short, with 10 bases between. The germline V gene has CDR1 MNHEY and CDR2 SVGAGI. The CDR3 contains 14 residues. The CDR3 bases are TGTGCCAGCAGTCCGGACTGGCGCACAGATACGCAGTATTTT. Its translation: CASSPDWRTDTQYF.

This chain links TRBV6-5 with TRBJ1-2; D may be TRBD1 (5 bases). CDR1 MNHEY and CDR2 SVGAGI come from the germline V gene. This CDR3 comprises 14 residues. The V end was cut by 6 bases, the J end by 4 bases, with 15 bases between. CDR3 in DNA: TGTGCCAGCAGCCCGGGGGGGGAGGGCTATGGCTACACCTTC. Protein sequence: CASSPGGEGYGYTF.

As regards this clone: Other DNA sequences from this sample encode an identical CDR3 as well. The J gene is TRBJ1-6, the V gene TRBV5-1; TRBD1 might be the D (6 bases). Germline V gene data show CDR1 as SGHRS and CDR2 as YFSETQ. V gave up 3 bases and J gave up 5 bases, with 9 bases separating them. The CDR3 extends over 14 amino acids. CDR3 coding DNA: TGCGCCAGCAGCTCACAGGGAAATAATTCACCCCTCCACTTT. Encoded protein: CASSSQGNNSPLHF. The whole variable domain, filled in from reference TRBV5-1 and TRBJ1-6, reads KAGVTQTPRYLIKTRGQQVTLSCSPISGHRSVSWYQQTPGQGLQFLFEYFSETQRNKGNFPGRFSGRQFSNSRSEMNVSTLELGDSALYLCASSSQGNNSPLHFGNGTRLTVT.

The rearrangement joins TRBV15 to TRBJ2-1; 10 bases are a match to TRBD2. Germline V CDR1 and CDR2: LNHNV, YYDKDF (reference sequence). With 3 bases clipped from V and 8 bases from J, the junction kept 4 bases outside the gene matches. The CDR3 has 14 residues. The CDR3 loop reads CATSSGAGGYEQFF. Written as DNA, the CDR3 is TGTGCCACCAGCAGTGGAGCGGGAGGGTATGAGCAGTTCTTC.

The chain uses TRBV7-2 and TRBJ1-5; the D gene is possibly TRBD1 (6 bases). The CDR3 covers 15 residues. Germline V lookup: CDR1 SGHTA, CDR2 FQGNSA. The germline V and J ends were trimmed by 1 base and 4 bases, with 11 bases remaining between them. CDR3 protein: CASSLEARGNQPQHF. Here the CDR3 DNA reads TGTGCCAGCAGCTTAGAAGCCAGGGGTAATCAGCCCCAGCATTTT.

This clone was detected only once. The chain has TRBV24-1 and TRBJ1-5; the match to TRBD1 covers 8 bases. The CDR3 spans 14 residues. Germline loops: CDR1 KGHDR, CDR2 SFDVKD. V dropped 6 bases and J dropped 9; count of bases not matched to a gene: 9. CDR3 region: CATSSGQGERPQHF. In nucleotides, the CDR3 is TGTGCCACCAGTTCCGGACAGGGTGAACGGCCCCAGCATTTT.

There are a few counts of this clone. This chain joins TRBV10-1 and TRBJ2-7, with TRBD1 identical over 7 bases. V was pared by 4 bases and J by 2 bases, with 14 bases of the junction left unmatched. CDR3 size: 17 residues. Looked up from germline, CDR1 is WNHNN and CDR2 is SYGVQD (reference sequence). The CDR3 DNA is TGCGCCAGCAGTGCCCCGGACAGGTCGTATCTAGCCTACGAGCAGTACTTC. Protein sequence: CASSAPDRSYLAYEQYF.

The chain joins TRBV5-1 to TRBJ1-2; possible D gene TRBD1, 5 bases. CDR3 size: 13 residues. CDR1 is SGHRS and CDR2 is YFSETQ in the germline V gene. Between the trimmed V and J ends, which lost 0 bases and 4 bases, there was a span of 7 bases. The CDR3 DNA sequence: TGCGCCAGCAGCTTGGGACAGCCCTATGGCTACACCTTC. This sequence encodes CASSLGQPYGYTF.

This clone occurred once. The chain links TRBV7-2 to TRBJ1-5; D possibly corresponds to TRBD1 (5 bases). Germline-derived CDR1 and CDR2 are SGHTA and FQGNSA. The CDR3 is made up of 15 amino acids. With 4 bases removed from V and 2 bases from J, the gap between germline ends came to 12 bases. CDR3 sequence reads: CASSSDSFGNQPQHF. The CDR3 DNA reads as TGTGCCAGCAGCTCTGACAGTTTTGGCAATCAGCCCCAGCATTTT. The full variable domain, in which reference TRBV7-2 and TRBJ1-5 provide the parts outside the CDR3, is GAGVSQSPSNKVTEKGKDVELRCDPISGHTALYWYRQSLGQGLEFLIYFQGNSAPDKSGLPSDRFSAERTGGSVSTLTIQRTQQEDSAVYLCASSSDSFGNQPQHFGDGTRLSIL.

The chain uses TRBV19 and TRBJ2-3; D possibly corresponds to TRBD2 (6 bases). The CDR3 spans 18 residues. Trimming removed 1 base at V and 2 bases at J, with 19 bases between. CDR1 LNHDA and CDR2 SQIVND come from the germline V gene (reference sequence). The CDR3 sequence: CASSIGWRAATATDTQYF. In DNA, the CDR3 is TGTGCCAGTAGTATAGGTTGGAGGGCCGCAACTGCCACAGATACGCAGTATTTT.

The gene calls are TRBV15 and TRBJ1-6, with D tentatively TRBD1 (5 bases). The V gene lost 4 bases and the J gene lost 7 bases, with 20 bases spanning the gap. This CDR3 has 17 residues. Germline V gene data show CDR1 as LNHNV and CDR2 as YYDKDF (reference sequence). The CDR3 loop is CATSIGRGGAGNSPLHF. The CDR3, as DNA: TGTGCCACCAGCATCGGCCGAGGAGGGGCGGGGAATTCACCCCTCCACTTT.

The CDR3 DNA sequence: TGTGCCAGCAGCCTAACTAGGAACACTGAAGCTTTCTTT. Translation: CASSLTRNTEAFF. The J gene is TRBJ1-1, the V gene TRBV27; D call uncertain. The CDR3 is made up of 13 amino acids. The V gene lost 6 bases and the J gene lost 1 base, with 9 bases spanning the gap. In germline, CDR1 is MNHEY, CDR2 SMNVEV (reference sequence).

The CDR3 DNA reads TGTGCTAGTGGTTTGGTAAGCAAGCCGGGGACTAGCGTCAATGAGCAGTTCTTC. Its protein is CASGLVSKPGTSVNEQFF. The J gene is TRBJ2-1, the V gene TRBV12-5; TRBD2 matches 10 bases. After removal of 0 bases from V and 6 bases from J, the junction contained 11 bases not matched to a gene. The CDR3 sequence is 18 residues long. CDR1 is LGHNT, CDR2 FRNRAP, per germline.

The CDR3 loop is CASSIDLRGHQPQHF. CDR3 sequence (DNA): TGTGCCAGTAGTATAGATCTAAGGGGGCATCAGCCCCAGCATTTT. The chain has TRBV19 and TRBJ1-5; 7 bases agree with TRBD1. V shed 0 bases and J 5 bases; nucleotides not matched to a gene: 4. The CDR3 length is 15 residues. Germline V gene data show CDR1 as LNHDA and CDR2 as SQIVND (reference sequence). Drawing the rest from reference TRBV19 and TRBJ1-5, the complete variable domain is DGGITQSPKYLFRKEGQNVTLSCEQNLNHDAMYWYRQDPGQGLRLIYYSQIVNDFQKGDIAEGYSVSREKKESFPLTVTSAQKNPTAFYLCASSIDLRGHQPQHFGDGTRLSIL.

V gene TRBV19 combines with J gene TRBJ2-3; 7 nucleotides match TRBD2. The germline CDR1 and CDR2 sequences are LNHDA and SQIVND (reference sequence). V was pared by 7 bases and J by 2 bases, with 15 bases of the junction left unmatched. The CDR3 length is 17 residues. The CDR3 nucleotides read TGTGCCAGTACTACCAAAGCTAGCGGATCCCTCACAGATACGCAGTATTTT. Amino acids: CASTTKASGSLTDTQYF.

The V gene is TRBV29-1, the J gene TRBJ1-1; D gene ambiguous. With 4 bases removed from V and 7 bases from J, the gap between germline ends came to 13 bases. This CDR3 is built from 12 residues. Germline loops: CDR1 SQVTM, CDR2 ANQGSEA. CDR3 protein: CSVVSGSGEAFF. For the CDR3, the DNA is TGCAGCGTTGTGAGCGGCAGTGGTGAAGCTTTCTTT.

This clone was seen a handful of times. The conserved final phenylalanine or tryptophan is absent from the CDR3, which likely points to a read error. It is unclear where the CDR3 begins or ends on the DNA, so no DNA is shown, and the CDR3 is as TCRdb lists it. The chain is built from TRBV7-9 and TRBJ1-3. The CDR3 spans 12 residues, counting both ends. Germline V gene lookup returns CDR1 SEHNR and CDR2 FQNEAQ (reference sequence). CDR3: CASSLIEGTPAL.

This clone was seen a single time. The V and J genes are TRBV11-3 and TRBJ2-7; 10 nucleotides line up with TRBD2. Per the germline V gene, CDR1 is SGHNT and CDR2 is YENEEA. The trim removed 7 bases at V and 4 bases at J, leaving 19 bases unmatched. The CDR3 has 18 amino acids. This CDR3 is CASNRGGGTSGNKYEQYF. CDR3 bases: TGTGCCAGCAACAGAGGAGGGGGAACTAGCGGGAACAAATACGAGCAGTACTTC.

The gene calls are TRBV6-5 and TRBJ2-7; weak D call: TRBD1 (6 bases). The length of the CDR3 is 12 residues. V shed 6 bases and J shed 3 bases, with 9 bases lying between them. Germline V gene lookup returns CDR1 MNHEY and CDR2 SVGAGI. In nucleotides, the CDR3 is TGTGCCAGCAGACAGGGAAACTACGAGCAGTACTTC. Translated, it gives CASRQGNYEQYF.

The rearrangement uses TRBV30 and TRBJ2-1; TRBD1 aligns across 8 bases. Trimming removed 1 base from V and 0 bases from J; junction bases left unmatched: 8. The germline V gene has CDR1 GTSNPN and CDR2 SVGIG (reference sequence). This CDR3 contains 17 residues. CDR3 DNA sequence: TGTGCCTGGAGTGCCCAGACAGGGGTAAACTCCTACAATGAGCAGTTCTTC. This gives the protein CAWSAQTGVNSYNEQFF.

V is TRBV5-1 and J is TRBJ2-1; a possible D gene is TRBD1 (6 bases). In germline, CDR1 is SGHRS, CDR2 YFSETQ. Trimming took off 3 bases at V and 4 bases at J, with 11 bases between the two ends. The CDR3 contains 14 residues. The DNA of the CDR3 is TGCGCCAGCAGCTCGGACAGTTCGTACAATGAGCAGTTCTTC. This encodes CASSSDSSYNEQFF.

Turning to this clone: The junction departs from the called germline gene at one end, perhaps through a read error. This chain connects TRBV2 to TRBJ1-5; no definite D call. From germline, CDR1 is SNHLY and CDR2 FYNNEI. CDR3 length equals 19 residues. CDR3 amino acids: CASSEEGILGGIAITPQHF. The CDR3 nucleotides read TGTGCCAGCAGCGAAGAAGGGATCCTAGGAGGTATAGCAATCACGCCCCAGCATTTT.

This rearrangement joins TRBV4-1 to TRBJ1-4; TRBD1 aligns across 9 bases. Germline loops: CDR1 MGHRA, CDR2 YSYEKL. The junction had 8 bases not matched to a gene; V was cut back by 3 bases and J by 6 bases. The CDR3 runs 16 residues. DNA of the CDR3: TGCGCCAGCAGCCACCAAAGACAGGGGGGGGATGAAAAACTGTTTTTT. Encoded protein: CASSHQRQGGDEKLFF.